This TCR beta chain emerged from a study of blood T cell repertoires in COVID-19. About the research overall: Acute and convalescent COVID-19 specimens originated in the United States, Italy and Spain. T cells, B-cell-depleted T cells, or PBMCs supplied cDNA or gDNA.

Original handling: Cell counts per sample came from amplifying reference gene primers. The data were produced by immunoSEQ multiplex PCR, yet TCRdb's version contains in-frame clones alone and is incomplete. V and J calls and clone size are copied from that table; D and trimming were computed from the DNA. The sample carries more than 200,000 clones, 88% recorded once. This clonotype originated in a human donor in a cohort sampled during active COVID-19. Sequenced material: peripheral blood.

CDR3 sequence (DNA): TGTGCCAGCAGTAGGGGAGGCTCCTACACTGAAGCTTTCTTT. Protein product: CASSRGGSYTEAFF. The chain uses TRBV6-2 or TRBV6-3 and TRBJ1-1, with a weak D call TRBD1 (5 bases). V dropped 5 bases and J dropped 3 bases, with 13 bases sitting between them. The CDR3 length is 14 residues. Germline CDR1 and CDR2: MNHEY and SVGEGT.